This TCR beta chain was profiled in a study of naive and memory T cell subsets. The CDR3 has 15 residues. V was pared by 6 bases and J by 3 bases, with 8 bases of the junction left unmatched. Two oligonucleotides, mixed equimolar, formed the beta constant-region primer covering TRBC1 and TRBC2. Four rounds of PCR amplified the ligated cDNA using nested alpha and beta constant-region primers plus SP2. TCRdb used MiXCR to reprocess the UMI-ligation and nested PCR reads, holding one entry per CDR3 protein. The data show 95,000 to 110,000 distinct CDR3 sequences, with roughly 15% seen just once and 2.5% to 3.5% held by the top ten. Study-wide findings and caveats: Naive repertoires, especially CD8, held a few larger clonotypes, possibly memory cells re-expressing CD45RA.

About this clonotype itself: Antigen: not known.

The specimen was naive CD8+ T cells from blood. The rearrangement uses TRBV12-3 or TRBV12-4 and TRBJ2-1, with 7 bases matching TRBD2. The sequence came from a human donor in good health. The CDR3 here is CASSHRLAVYNEQFF. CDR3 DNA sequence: TGTGCCAGCAGCCATCGGCTAGCGGTCTACAATGAGCAGTTCTTC.